This record covers a single T cell receptor beta chain. The CDR3 extends over 15 amino acids. V dropped 6 bases and J dropped 7; count of bases not matched to a gene: 11. The germline gives CDR1 SGHDN, CDR2 FVKESK. These data are taken from a study of OX40 agonist ivuxolimab in advanced cancers. The method was immunoSEQ multiplex PCR; TCRdb's version includes in-frame clones alone and lacks a portion of them. The sample consists of over 75,000 clones, around nine tenths of them appearing once. The genes are TRBV14 and TRBJ1-2, with TRBD1 identical over 10 bases. The TCR sequence derives from an adult with an advanced solid tumor such as melanoma, head and neck, liver or kidney cancer. This sample comprised CD4+ or CD8+ T cells sorted from blood, obtained in a trial of the OX40 agonist ivuxolimab. This chain's CDR3 is CASRRLDRGLGGYTF. In DNA form, the CDR3 reads TGTGCCAGCAGGCGACTCGACAGGGGGCTGGGTGGCTACACCTTC. The complete variable domain, with remaining parts taken from reference TRBV14 and TRBJ1-2, reads EAGVTQFPSHSVIEKGQTVTLRCDPISGHDNLYWYRRVMGKEIKFLLHFVKESKQDESGMPNNRFLAERTGGTYSTLKVQPAELEDSGVYFCASRRLDRGLGGYTFGSGTRLTVV.